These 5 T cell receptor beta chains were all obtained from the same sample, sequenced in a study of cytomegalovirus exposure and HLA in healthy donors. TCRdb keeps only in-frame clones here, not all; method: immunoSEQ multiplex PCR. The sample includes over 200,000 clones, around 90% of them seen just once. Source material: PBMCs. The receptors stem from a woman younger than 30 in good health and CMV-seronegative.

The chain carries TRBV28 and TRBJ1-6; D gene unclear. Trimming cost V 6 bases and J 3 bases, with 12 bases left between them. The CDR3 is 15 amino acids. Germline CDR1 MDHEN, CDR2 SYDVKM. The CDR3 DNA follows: TGTGCCAGCAGACCCGGGTCCCACTATAATTCACCCCTCCACTTT. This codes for CASRPGSHYNSPLHF.

CDR3 nucleotides: TGTGCCAGCAGTTTGGTCGGGGGTAGCTCCTACAATGAGCAGTTCTTC. Translated: CASSLVGGSSYNEQFF. The chain is built from TRBV27 and TRBJ2-1; a possible D gene is TRBD2 (6 bases). The germline CDR1 and CDR2 sequences are MNHEY and SMNVEV (reference sequence). The CDR3 has 16 amino acids. V lost 3 bases to trimming and J lost 0 bases, with 12 bases between them.

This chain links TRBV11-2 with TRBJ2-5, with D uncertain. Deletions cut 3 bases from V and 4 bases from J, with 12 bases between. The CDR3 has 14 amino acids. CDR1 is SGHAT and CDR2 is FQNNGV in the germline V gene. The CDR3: CASSFSLSLETQYF. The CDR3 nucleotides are TGTGCCAGCAGCTTCAGTCTCTCGTTAGAGACCCAGTACTTC.

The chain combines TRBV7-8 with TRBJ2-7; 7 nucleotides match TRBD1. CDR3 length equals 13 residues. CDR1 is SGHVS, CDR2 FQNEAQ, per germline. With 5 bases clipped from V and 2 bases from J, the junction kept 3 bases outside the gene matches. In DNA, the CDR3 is TGTGCCAGCAGCCCGGGACAGACCTACGAGCAGTACGTC. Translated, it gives CASSPGQTYEQYV.

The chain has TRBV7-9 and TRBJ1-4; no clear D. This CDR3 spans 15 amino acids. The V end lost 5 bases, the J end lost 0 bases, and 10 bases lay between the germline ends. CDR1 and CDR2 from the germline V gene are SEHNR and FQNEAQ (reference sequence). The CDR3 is CASSDNAATNEKLFF. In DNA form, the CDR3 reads TGTGCCAGCAGCGATAATGCAGCAACTAATGAAAAACTGTTTTTT.